This record looks at one T cell receptor (beta chain) sequence and its context. What it binds is not known. It was patients with CD8+CD57+ cell expansion by flow cytometry who were chosen for sequencing. Severe acquired aplastic anemia was the diagnosis recorded for all patients. Profiling of TCR beta VDJ combinations and CDR3 sequences used genomic DNA as template. TCRdb used MiXCR to reprocess the reads, holding one entry per CDR3 protein. The sample lists 150,000 to 200,000 distinct CDR3 sequences; over 70% were seen once. These data come from a study of CD8+CD57+ T cells in acquired aplastic anemia. The overall study: DNA from sorted CD4+ and CD8+ cells averaged roughly 3.2 ug.

Study-level points and caveats: A set of twenty-nine CD8+ CDR3 sequences was shared between patients and controls, and these sequences appeared highly expressed in patients.

The specimen sequenced was sorted CD4+, CD8+, or CD8+CD57+ T cells (not recorded which) from PBMCs. The receptor comes from a human donor with aplastic anemia.

CDR3 region: CASSSPSGRGFF. In DNA, the CDR3 is TGTGCCAGCAGTTCACCCTCCGGACGGGGCTTTTTT. The V and J genes are TRBV2 and TRBJ1-4, with D perhaps TRBD1 (5 bases). The V gene lost 5 bases and the J gene lost 17 bases, with 18 bases spanning the gap. Germline V lookup: CDR1 SNHLY, CDR2 FYNNEI. The CDR3 contains 12 residues.